The text below deals with one T cell receptor beta chain. Its target is unknown. These data originate in a study of cytomegalovirus exposure and HLA in healthy donors. Study overall: Around 80 million unique TCR sequences came from HLA-typed donors in an early release.

Primers: 60 Vbeta forward and 13 Jbeta reverse. The table came from immunoSEQ multiplex PCR; TCRdb's copy has only in-frame clones and leaves some out. In the table there are hundreds of thousands of clones, about 80% of which are singletons. The study's findings and limits: In a later analysis, V- and J-gene trimming of beta chains associated with a DCLRE1C missense variant, replicated independently.

The V and J ends lost 0 bases and 6 bases respectively, with 9 bases between them. This CDR3 contains 14 residues. The germline CDR1 and CDR2 sequences are SGHAT and FQNNGV. The V call is TRBV11-2, the J call TRBJ2-4; D possibly corresponds to TRBD2 (6 bases). The sequenced material came from PBMCs. The receptor was derived from a girl between 5 and 17 years old in good health and CMV-seronegative. CDR3 DNA: TGTGCCAGCAGCTTAGAGAGAGCGGGAAACATTCAGTACTTC. Translating it yields CASSLERAGNIQYF.